What follows are 16 T cell receptor beta chains derived from one specimen sequenced in a study of T cells in Graves' hyperthyroidism and ophthalmopathy. TCR beta CDR3 regions were amplified from RNA transcripts. During a first-round RT-PCR of the TCR CDR3, the HTBI primer set was used. TCRdb passed the multiplex PCR reads through MiXCR, listing each CDR3 protein once. The sample consists of some 620,000 distinct CDR3 sequences, 15% to 20% of them appearing once. Material for sequencing was blood. These receptors were obtained from a woman aged 25 to 39 with Graves' hyperthyroidism.

This clonotype was counted ten times or more. This chain uses TRBV7-2 with TRBJ2-7; no clear D gene. CDR3 length: 14 residues. V lost 9 bases to trimming and J lost 0 bases, with 15 bases between them. Germline values: CDR1 SGHTA, CDR2 FQGNSA. CDR3 sequence reads: CASTRTYSSYEQYF. CDR3 DNA: TGTGCCAGTACCCGAACCTATAGCTCCTACGAGCAGTACTTC. The complete variable domain, with remaining parts taken from reference TRBV7-2 and TRBJ2-7, reads GAGVSQSPSNKVTEKGKDVELRCDPISGHTALYWYRQSLGQGLEFLIYFQGNSAPDKSGLPSDRFSAERTGGSVSTLTIQRTQQEDSAVYLCASTRTYSSYEQYFGPGTRLTVT.

This clonotype was observed a handful of times. The chain couples TRBV2 to TRBJ2-5; D perhaps matches TRBD1 (6 bases). V lost 6 bases, J lost 3 bases, and 29 bases lay in between. The CDR3 is 19 amino acids. In germline, CDR1 is SNHLY, CDR2 FYNNEI. The CDR3 region has the DNA TGTGCCAGCAGCCAAGGGGTAGGTGACAGGAGGTCAGTAGAAGAGACCCAGTACTTC. It specifies CASSQGVGDRRSVEETQYF.

The genes are TRBV7-9 and TRBJ2-5; D is unclear. Germline CDR1 is SEHNR and CDR2 is FQNEAQ (reference sequence). The CDR3 runs to 11 residues. V was pared by 2 bases and J by 7 bases, with 5 bases between. CDR3 nucleotides: TGTGCCAGCAGCTTATGGGGGACCCAGTACTTC. It yields the protein CASSLWGTQYF.

The gene calls are TRBV7-9 and TRBJ2-5; possible D gene TRBD1, 6 bases. Trimming removed 1 base from V and 3 bases from J, with 12 bases in between. CDR3 length: 15 residues. Germline V gene sequence: CDR1 SEHNR, CDR2 FQNEAQ (reference sequence). CDR3 in amino acids: CASSLGQGFEETQYF. The CDR3 DNA follows: TGTGCCAGCAGCTTAGGGCAGGGGTTTGAAGAGACCCAGTACTTC.

The chain couples TRBV28 to TRBJ1-2, with D hard to call. V lost 6 bases and J 8 bases, leaving 19 bases between the germline ends. The CDR3 runs 14 residues. Germline values: CDR1 MDHEN, CDR2 SYDVKM. The chain's CDR3 is CASSRSVSLIGYTF. DNA of the CDR3: TGTGCCAGCAGCCGAAGTGTGTCCCTGATAGGCTACACCTTC.

The chain links TRBV13 to TRBJ1-2; possible D gene TRBD1, 5 bases. CDR3 length: 12 amino acids. Deletions cut 9 bases from V and 2 bases from J, with 10 bases between. Germline V gives CDR1 PRHDT, CDR2 FYEKMQ (reference sequence). The CDR3 loop reads CASGTANYGYTF. The DNA of the CDR3 is TGTGCCAGTGGGACGGCAAACTATGGCTACACCTTC.

J is TRBJ2-3 and V is TRBV7-8, with D tentatively TRBD2 (6 bases). Germline lookup yields CDR1 SGHVS and CDR2 FQNEAQ. V was shortened by 5 bases and J by 5 bases, with 14 bases between the two germline ends. CDR3 length: 14 amino acids. In DNA, the CDR3 is TGTGCCAGCAGCCAGCAGCAAGCGGGAGATACGCAGTATTTT. Its protein is CASSQQQAGDTQYF.

To note about this clonotype: A much larger clone is a single base away; this may be a read error. J is TRBJ2-5 and V is TRBV6-2 or TRBV6-3; 9 bases fit TRBD2. The J call is doubtful: the DNA matches TRBJ2-1 better. CDR3 length: 16 amino acids. CDR1 and CDR2 (germline): MNHEY, SVGEGT. The chain's CDR3 is CASSYHLSSGKETQFF. In DNA, the CDR3 is TGTGCCAGCAGTTACCATCTGTCTAGCGGGAAAGAGACCCAGTTCTTC.

This clonotype was detected many times. The CDR3 region is CAWNGGTITDTQYF. For the CDR3, the DNA is TGTGCCTGGAACGGCGGGACGATCACAGATACGCAGTATTTT. V usage is TRBV30 and J usage is TRBJ2-3; a weak D match, TRBD2 (6 bases). The CDR3 covers 14 residues. CDR1 is GTSNPN, CDR2 SVGIG, per germline (reference sequence). V gave up 4 bases and J gave up 2 bases, with 13 bases separating them.

This clonotype was recorded many times. The V and J genes are TRBV27 and TRBJ1-1; 9 bases fit TRBD1. The CDR3 covers 15 residues. The V gene end was trimmed by 5 bases and the J gene end by 7 bases; junction bases not matched to a gene: 11. The V gene's germline CDR1 is MNHEY and CDR2 SMNVEV (reference sequence). Written as DNA, the CDR3 is TGTGCCAGCAGTCCCTCGACAGGGGGATGGGGTGAAGCTTTCTTT. Encoded protein: CASSPSTGGWGEAFF.

This clonotype was seen many times. V is TRBV6-5 and J is TRBJ2-7; D tentatively reads TRBD1 or TRBD2 (6 bases each). V was cut by 2 bases and J by 5 bases, with 10 bases left in between. Germline CDR1 and CDR2: MNHEY and SVGAGI. This CDR3 has 13 amino acids. This CDR3 is CASSYGGRDEQYF. Here the CDR3 DNA reads TGTGCCAGCAGTTACGGGGGGCGCGACGAGCAGTACTTC.

This clonotype appeared many times. The chain uses TRBV6-1 and TRBJ1-1, with D unclear. V lost 8 bases and J lost 4, with 20 bases in between. The length of the CDR3 is 15 residues. The germline CDR1 and CDR2 sequences are MNHNS and SASEGT. Written as DNA, the CDR3 is TGTGCCAGCGCCAACCCCGGGGAGGGCCTCACTGAAGCTTTCTTT. Its protein is CASANPGEGLTEAFF.

This clonotype was seen ten or more times. The chain employs TRBV28 and TRBJ2-3, with D tentatively TRBD1 or TRBD2 (5 bases each). The germline CDR1 and CDR2 sequences are MDHEN and SYDVKM. V lost 7 bases, J lost 8 bases, and 13 bases lay in between. The CDR3 is made up of 12 amino acids. DNA of the CDR3: TGTGCCAGCACTACGGGGCAACTTACGCAGTATTTT. Its translation: CASTTGQLTQYF.

This clonotype was observed at least ten times. The V call is TRBV2, the J call TRBJ1-1; possibly TRBD1 for D (6 bases). Deletions cut 4 bases from V and 6 bases from J, with 15 bases between. The germline V gene encodes CDR1 SNHLY and CDR2 FYNNEI. The length of the CDR3 is 14 residues. CDR3 region: CASSGTGRNAEAFF. CDR3 sequence (DNA): TGTGCCAGCAGTGGTACAGGGAGGAATGCTGAAGCTTTCTTT.

This clonotype was seen many times. The rearrangement uses TRBV20-1 and TRBJ2-3; 14 bases align to TRBD2. Germline V lookup: CDR1 DFQATT, CDR2 SNEGSKA (reference sequence). The CDR3 consists of 13 residues. V gave up 5 bases and J gave up 5 bases; unmatched junction bases: 0. CDR3 bases: TGCAGTGCTGGGACTAGCGGGGGAGATACGCAGTATTTT. This encodes CSAGTSGGDTQYF.

This clonotype was counted at least ten times. The CDR3 sequence is CASSSWTSRLYNEQFF. DNA of the CDR3: TGTGCCAGCAGCTCCTGGACTAGCAGGCTCTACAATGAGCAGTTCTTC. J is TRBJ2-1 and V is TRBV11-2, with 8 positions matching TRBD2. V was pared by 4 bases and J by 3 bases, with 8 bases of the junction left unmatched. From germline, CDR1 is SGHAT and CDR2 FQNNGV. The CDR3 is 16 amino acids.